Detailed here is one T cell receptor (beta chain). Its matching antigen is unknown. This specimen belongs to a study of shared clonotypes between healthy human individuals. The CDR3 length is 15 residues. From germline, CDR1 is MNHNY and CDR2 SVGAGI (reference sequence). The trim removed 7 bases at V and 5 bases at J, leaving 9 bases unmatched. The authors ran the assay at deep level. Genomic DNA belonging to each subset was distributed in equal measure over several immunoSEQ plates. The assay was immunoSEQ multiplex PCR, and TCRdb's table has in-frame clones only and misses some. The repertoire holds about 1 million clones, with under 80% as singletons. The study, taken as a whole, reports: Clonotype sharing across several donors was observed for around 5.1% of naive CD4 clonotypes.

Naive CD4+ cells were CD45RA-selected; the remaining cells were memory. This clonotype originated in a man aged 18 to 35 in good health. The V gene is TRBV6-6, the J gene TRBJ2-5; 11 nucleotides line up with TRBD2. Sequencing input: memory CD4+ T cells sorted from blood. Regarding subset: CD45RA-negative fraction. CDR3 DNA sequence: TGTGCCAGCACCCCGACTAGCGGGGTTGGGGAGACCCAGTACTTC. It encodes CASTPTSGVGETQYF.